The clone carrying this T cell receptor beta chain was recorded at least ten times. Its specificity is unknown. CDR1 is MDHEN, CDR2 SYDVKM, per germline. The ends were cut back, 5 bases at V and 11 bases at J, with 15 bases in the middle. The CDR3 runs to 12 residues. This sample was taken from a study of Graves' ophthalmopathy and Graves' hyperthyroidism. Study results and limitations: Blood shared most expanded thyroid clonotypes above 0.001 frequency. Ophthalmopathy was separated from stable hyperthyroidism by a 13-signature model with approximately 90% sensitivity and 65% to 82% specificity.

CDR3 regions of TCR beta were amplified from RNA transcripts. First-round RT-PCR with HTBI primers preceded a second-round multiplex PCR. MiXCR, run by TCRdb on the multiplex PCR reads, gives a single entry per CDR3 protein. The sample includes almost 400,000 distinct CDR3 sequences, approximately 16% of them seen just once. In donors with ophthalmopathy, activity was moderate-to-severe, with CAS ≥3, NOSPECS ≥4 and duration under 3 months. Patients were diagnosed from clinical symptoms, serum thyroxine, TRAb, thyroid ultrasound and orbital computed tomography. This receptor was taken from a woman aged 18-35 years with Graves' ophthalmopathy. The sequenced material came from peripheral blood. The V gene is TRBV28, the J gene TRBJ1-1, with D hard to call. CDR3 region: CASSTTTVWAFF. The CDR3 DNA follows: TGTGCCAGCAGTACCACGACGGTGTGGGCTTTCTTT. Full variable domain (remainder filled in from reference TRBV28 and TRBJ1-1): DVKVTQSSRYLVKRTGEKVFLECVQDMDHENMFWYRQDPGLGLRLIYFSYDVKMKEKGDIPEGYSVSREKKERFSLILESASTNQTSMYLCASSTTTVWAFFGQGTRLTVV.